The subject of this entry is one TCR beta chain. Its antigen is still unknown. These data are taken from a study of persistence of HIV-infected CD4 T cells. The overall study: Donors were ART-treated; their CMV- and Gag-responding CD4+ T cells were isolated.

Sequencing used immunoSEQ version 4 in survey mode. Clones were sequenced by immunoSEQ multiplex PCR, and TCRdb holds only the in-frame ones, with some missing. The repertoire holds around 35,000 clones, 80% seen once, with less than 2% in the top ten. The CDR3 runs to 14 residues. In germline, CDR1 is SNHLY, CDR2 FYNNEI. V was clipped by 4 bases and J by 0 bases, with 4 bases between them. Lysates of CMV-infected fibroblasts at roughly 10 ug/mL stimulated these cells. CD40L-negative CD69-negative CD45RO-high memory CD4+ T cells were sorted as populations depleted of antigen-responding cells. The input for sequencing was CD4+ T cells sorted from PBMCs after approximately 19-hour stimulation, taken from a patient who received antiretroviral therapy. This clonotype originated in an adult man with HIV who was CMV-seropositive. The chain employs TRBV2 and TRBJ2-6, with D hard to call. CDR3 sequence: CASSAYSGANVLTF. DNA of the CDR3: TGTGCCAGCAGTGCCTACTCTGGGGCCAACGTCCTGACTTTC.